This is a list of T cell receptor beta chains from one sample in a study of beta chain features in type 1 diabetes. The method was immunoSEQ multiplex PCR; TCRdb's version includes in-frame clones alone and lacks a portion of them. The sample yields nearly 350,000 clones, around 9.3% seen once. Sequenced material: central memory CD4+ T cells from blood. The source of these receptors is a man aged 30 to 45 with type 1 diabetes. The conserved cysteine and the conserved F or W are not part of the CDR3 here. The order of the fields is CDR3 protein, J gene, D gene, V gene. D genes are given only for firm matches.

CDR3: ASSPGTGRYGYT
J: TRBJ1-2
D: TRBD1
V: TRBV9

CDR3: ARSGGRGYEQY
J: TRBJ2-7
D: -
V: TRBV9

CDR3: ASSLAAGRSTEAF
J: TRBJ1-1
D: -
V: TRBV5-8

CDR3: ASSQGGGQPQH
J: TRBJ1-5
D: -
V: TRBV6-5

CDR3: AISGQGYEQY
J: TRBJ2-7
D: -
V: TRBV10-3

CDR3: ASSLVGGEQF
J: TRBJ2-1
D: -
V: TRBV11-2

CDR3: ASSYSLTGPTGELF
J: TRBJ2-2
D: -
V: TRBV6-5

CDR3: ASSLVQEETQY
J: TRBJ2-5
D: -
V: TRBV7-2

CDR3: ASITTSGDQETQY
J: TRBJ2-5
D: TRBD2
V: TRBV6-6

CDR3: ASSAERSSYEQY
J: TRBJ2-7
D: -
V: TRBV6-1

CDR3: ASSYIGNTEAF
J: TRBJ1-1
D: -
V: TRBV11-3

CDR3: ASSQDRVQPQH
J: TRBJ1-5
D: TRBD1
V: TRBV7-8

CDR3: ASSVGLAGMIQY
J: TRBJ2-4
D: TRBD2
V: TRBV9

CDR3: ASTTGRSSNIQY
J: TRBJ2-4
D: -
V: TRBV28

CDR3: AWARGTGTEAF
J: TRBJ1-1
D: TRBD1
V: TRBV30

CDR3: ASTASGGSRWETQY
J: TRBJ2-5
D: TRBD2
V: TRBV2

CDR3: ASSWGQAQYEQY
J: TRBJ2-7
D: TRBD1
V: TRBV5-6

CDR3: ASSKSKSTDTQY
J: TRBJ2-3
D: -
V: TRBV27

CDR3: ASDGRSSGNTIY
J: TRBJ1-3
D: -
V: TRBV2

CDR3: ASSYNGRTDTQY
J: TRBJ2-3
D: -
V: TRBV7-2

CDR3: ASSSGQGEGTDTQY
J: TRBJ2-3
D: TRBD1
V: TRBV7-9

CDR3: ASSRGTGYEQY
J: TRBJ2-7
D: -
V: TRBV25-1

CDR3: ATHRARAGYT
J: TRBJ1-2
D: -
V: TRBV6-5

CDR3: ASSQQRDYNSPLH
J: TRBJ1-6
D: -
V: TRBV6-6

CDR3: ASSPDRGNSPLH
J: TRBJ1-6
D: TRBD1
V: TRBV5-1

CDR3: ASSVSPTYNEQF
J: TRBJ2-1
D: -
V: TRBV5-1

CDR3: ASSLAGMNYEQY
J: TRBJ2-7
D: -
V: TRBV7-2

CDR3: ASKGQVYTGELF
J: TRBJ2-2
D: TRBD1
V: TRBV28